Presented here are 32 T cell receptor beta chains from one specimen sequenced in a study of blood T cell repertoires in COVID-19. Method: immunoSEQ multiplex PCR; TCRdb's copy keeps in-frame clones and lacks some. This table holds roughly 72,000 clones, about 88% found once. Sequences were obtained from peripheral blood. All receptors come from a human donor in a cohort sampled during active COVID-19.

This clone was recorded only once. The chain is built from TRBV7-2 and TRBJ2-7; tentatively, D is TRBD1 (5 bases). V was pared by 1 base and J by 5 bases, with 15 bases between. The germline V gene encodes CDR1 SGHTA and CDR2 FQGNSA. The CDR3 is 15 residues long. The DNA for the CDR3 is TGTGCCAGCAGCTTAGAACGCTCCAGGGTCCACGAGCAGTACTTC. Its protein is CASSLERSRVHEQYF.

The chain recombines TRBV11-1 with TRBJ2-7; 7 nucleotides line up with TRBD1. With 3 bases clipped from V and 1 base from J, the junction kept 3 bases outside the gene matches. This CDR3 has 14 amino acids. Germline V CDR1 and CDR2: SGHAT, FQDESV (reference sequence). CDR3 nucleotides: TGTGCCAGCAGCTTCCTACAGGGGTCCTACGAGCAGTACTTC. Its translation: CASSFLQGSYEQYF.

CDR3 sequence: CASSPPGLAGETQYF. The CDR3 bases are TGTGCCAGCTCACCACCGGGACTAGCGGGGGAGACCCAGTACTTC. The rearrangement uses TRBV18 and TRBJ2-5; 13 nucleotides agree with TRBD2. CDR1 is KGHSH and CDR2 is LQKENI in the germline V gene. J was trimmed by 5 bases and V by 0 bases; bases with no gene match: 0. The CDR3 contains 15 residues.

The rearrangement joins TRBV11-1 to TRBJ2-5; 7 bases fit TRBD1. CDR1 and CDR2 (germline): SGHAT, FQDESV (reference sequence). This CDR3 spans 15 amino acids. V gave up 5 bases and J gave up 4 bases; unmatched junction bases: 10. As DNA, the CDR3 is TGTGCCAGCAGCCCGGGGATGGACAGGCCAGAGACCCAGTACTTC. Protein sequence: CASSPGMDRPETQYF.

The rearrangement uses TRBV19 and TRBJ1-6; 8 bases fit TRBD1. The V gene's germline CDR1 is LNHDA and CDR2 SQIVND (reference sequence). The CDR3 spans 16 residues. Losses at the gene ends were 6 bases for V and 11 bases for J; bases not matched to a gene: 15. CDR3 loop: CASSPTWQGALTPLHF. The CDR3 coding sequence is TGTGCCAGTAGCCCTACCTGGCAGGGGGCCTTGACACCCCTCCACTTT. Variable domain in full (rest from reference TRBV19 and TRBJ1-6): DGGITQSPKYLFRKEGQNVTLSCEQNLNHDAMYWYRQDPGQGLRLIYYSQIVNDFQKGDIAEGYSVSREKKESFPLTVTSAQKNPTAFYLCASSPTWQGALTPLHFGNGTRLTVT.

This clone has only one observation. This chain joins TRBV7-2 and TRBJ2-1, with D perhaps TRBD1 (6 bases). The CDR3 has 17 residues. Germline V gene sequence: CDR1 SGHTA, CDR2 FQGNSA. The V end was cut by 1 base, the J end by 1 base, with 14 bases between. The DNA of the CDR3 is TGTGCCAGCAGCTTAGTAAGCGCAGGGGTATCCTACAATGAGCAGTTCTTC. Residues: CASSLVSAGVSYNEQFF. Filled out from reference TRBV7-2 and TRBJ2-1, the complete variable domain reads GAGVSQSPSNKVTEKGKDVELRCDPISGHTALYWYRQSLGQGLEFLIYFQGNSAPDKSGLPSDRFSAERTGGSVSTLTIQRTQQEDSAVYLCASSLVSAGVSYNEQFFGPGTRLTVL.

The chain has TRBV4-2 and TRBJ2-4; 7 bases map to TRBD2. This CDR3 contains 14 residues. With V trimmed by 3 bases and J by 6 bases, 5 bases remained unmatched. Germline loops: CDR1 LGHNA, CDR2 YNFKEQ. The CDR3 region is CASSQRGGTNIQYF. The DNA for the CDR3 is TGTGCCAGCAGCCAGAGGGGAGGGACAAACATTCAGTACTTC.

The genes are TRBV7-2 and TRBJ2-7; 11 positions match TRBD2. The trim removed 5 bases at V and 7 bases at J, leaving 19 bases unmatched. Germline-derived CDR1 and CDR2 are SGHTA and FQGNSA. This CDR3 has 18 amino acids. CDR3 sequence reads: CASSLRGLADRSSGEQYF. CDR3 in DNA: TGTGCCAGCAGCCTAAGGGGACTAGCGGATAGATCCTCGGGGGAGCAGTACTTC.

The V and J genes are TRBV18 and TRBJ1-5, with 7 bases matching TRBD1. The CDR3 loop spans 13 amino acids. V dropped 5 bases and J dropped 4; count of bases not matched to a gene: 2. Germline CDR1 KGHSH, CDR2 LQKENI. For the CDR3, the DNA is TGTGCCAGCTCAAACAGGGGTAATCAGCCCCAGCATTTT. Its translation: CASSNRGNQPQHF.

The chain has TRBV6-5 and TRBJ1-2; a possible D gene is TRBD1 (6 bases). Germline loops: CDR1 MNHEY, CDR2 SVGAGI. The CDR3 is 14 residues long. V dropped 6 bases and J dropped 7 bases, with 18 bases sitting between them. As DNA, the CDR3 is TGTGCCAGCAGCCCCACGCAGGGGATAGGTGGCTACACCTTC. This encodes CASSPTQGIGGYTF.

This clone has only one observation. This chain uses TRBV2 with TRBJ2-2, with a tentative D call TRBD2 (5 bases). Trimming shortened V by 8 bases and J by 5 bases, and 15 bases separated the two germline ends. The CDR3 spans 14 residues. In germline, CDR1 is SNHLY, CDR2 FYNNEI. Here the CDR3 DNA reads TGTGCCAGCTCACTAGTTCGGACTACCGGGGAGCTGTTTTTT. Its translation is CASSLVRTTGELFF.

The CDR3 coding sequence is TGTGCCACCAGTGACCAGGGTGACACCGGGGAGCTGTTTTTT. Amino acids: CATSDQGDTGELFF. V gene TRBV24-1 combines with J gene TRBJ2-2, with a tentative D call TRBD1 (5 bases). The V end was cut by 4 bases, the J end by 3 bases, with 8 bases between. CDR3 length: 14 residues. Per the germline V gene, CDR1 is KGHDR and CDR2 is SFDVKD.

V gene TRBV25-1 combines with J gene TRBJ1-3, with 7 bases matching TRBD1. The germline CDR1 and CDR2 sequences are MGHDK and SYGVNS. The J segment lost 3 bases and the V segment lost 6 bases, leaving 8 bases of the junction unmatched. The CDR3 is 15 residues long. The CDR3 nucleotides read TGTGCCAGCAGCCTGACAGGGCAACGTGGAAACACCATATATTTT. It translates to CASSLTGQRGNTIYF.

This chain uses TRBV3-1 (or the pseudogene TRBV3-2) with TRBJ1-5; possible D gene TRBD1, 5 bases. The CDR3 is 17 residues long. Trimming removed 3 bases at V and 4 bases at J, with 19 bases between. The germline gives CDR1 LGHDT, CDR2 YNNKEL (reference sequence). The CDR3 nucleotides are TGTGCCAGCAGCCAGACACGGAGGGGAAGCCGTAATCAGCCCCAGCATTTT. This sequence encodes CASSQTRRGSRNQPQHF.

This clone came up a few times. V gene TRBV19 combines with J gene TRBJ1-2, with TRBD1 as a possible D gene (6 bases). The CDR3 has 15 amino acids. CDR1 LNHDA and CDR2 SQIVND come from the germline V gene (reference sequence). V dropped 3 bases and J dropped 4 bases, with 15 bases sitting between them. CDR3 protein: CASSMDQGISYGYTF. The CDR3 nucleotides are TGTGCCAGTAGTATGGATCAGGGGATTAGCTATGGCTACACCTTC.

The V and J genes are TRBV2 and TRBJ1-2; 8 bases map to TRBD1. The CDR3 runs 13 residues. Germline loops: CDR1 SNHLY, CDR2 FYNNEI. Trimming cost V 3 bases and J 8 bases; bases outside gene matches: 5. The CDR3 region has the DNA TGTGCCAGCAGTGAGACACAGGGGGAAGGCTACACCTTC. Its protein product is CASSETQGEGYTF.

The chain joins TRBV2 to TRBJ2-3, with D possibly TRBD2 on 5 matching bases. CDR1 is SNHLY, CDR2 FYNNEI, per germline. V lost 4 bases to trimming and J lost 2 bases, with 10 bases between them. The CDR3 sequence is 14 residues long. In DNA, the CDR3 is TGTGCCAGCAGTGTGGACTCTCTCACAGATACGCAGTATTTT. This encodes CASSVDSLTDTQYF.

The gene calls are TRBV15 and TRBJ2-1, with TRBD1 identical over 9 bases. Losses at the gene ends were 4 bases for V and 3 bases for J; bases not matched to a gene: 7. Germline CDR1 LNHNV, CDR2 YYDKDF (reference sequence). The CDR3 is 16 amino acids. The chain's CDR3 is CATSMTGTGNYNEQFF. The CDR3 DNA follows: TGTGCCACCAGCATGACCGGGACAGGGAACTACAATGAGCAGTTCTTC.

This chain joins TRBV27 and TRBJ2-6, with 7 bases fitting TRBD2. The CDR3 covers 23 residues. CDR1 is MNHEY and CDR2 is SMNVEV in the germline V gene (reference sequence). V gave up 3 bases and J gave up 1 base; unmatched junction bases: 24. The DNA of the CDR3 is TGTGCCAGCAGTTTTACCTCCCCAGGGCTAGCGGCGACTTCAACTTCTGGGGCCAACGTCCTGACTTTC. Translating it yields CASSFTSPGLAATSTSGANVLTF.

The V and J genes are TRBV30 and TRBJ1-2; D may be TRBD1 (5 bases). V gave up 6 bases and J gave up 2 bases, with 19 bases separating them. Germline V gene sequence: CDR1 GTSNPN, CDR2 SVGIG (reference sequence). The CDR3 has 15 residues. CDR3 DNA sequence: TGTGCCTGTCAAAATCGGGACGGAGGGAACTATGGCTACACCTTC. Amino acids: CACQNRDGGNYGYTF.

This clone was seen a few times. The V call is TRBV2, the J call TRBJ2-7; D remains unclear. CDR1 is SNHLY, CDR2 FYNNEI, per germline. The CDR3 has 12 residues. V was pared by 6 bases and J by 2 bases, with 8 bases between. This CDR3 is CASRADPYEQYF. CDR3 nucleotide sequence: TGTGCCAGCAGGGCCGATCCCTACGAGCAGTACTTC.

This chain links TRBV11-3 with TRBJ2-7; D gene ambiguous. V lost 0 bases and J 12 bases, leaving 15 bases between the germline ends. Germline lookup yields CDR1 SGHNT and CDR2 YENEEA. This CDR3 is 13 amino acids long. The CDR3 nucleotides read TGTGCCAGCAGCTTAGATGAGGCAGCACGTCCGTACTTC. This codes for CASSLDEAARPYF.

This sequence joins TRBV11-3 and TRBJ1-3, with D uncertain. V was trimmed by 3 bases and J by 0 bases, leaving 12 bases between them. The CDR3 has 16 residues. Germline V lookup: CDR1 SGHNT, CDR2 YENEEA. Here the CDR3 DNA reads TGTGCCAGCAGCTTGGGCGTCTCTATCTCTGGAAACACCATATATTTT. Translation gives CASSLGVSISGNTIYF.

The chain couples TRBV6-1 to TRBJ2-2, with a tentative D call TRBD1 (5 bases). V was clipped by 6 bases and J by 2 bases, with 10 bases between them. CDR3 length: 14 amino acids. CDR1 and CDR2 from the germline V gene are MNHNS and SASEGT. As DNA, the CDR3 is TGTGCCAGCAGAAGGACAACAAACACCGGGGAGCTGTTTTTT. Translation: CASRRTTNTGELFF.

This chain links TRBV28 with TRBJ2-1, with no clear D. The CDR3 consists of 12 residues. Germline V lookup: CDR1 MDHEN, CDR2 SYDVKM. The V end lost 6 bases, the J end lost 2 bases, and 5 bases lay between the germline ends. The CDR3 DNA sequence: TGTGCCAGCAGGGGCCCCTACAATGAGCAGTTCTTC. It is translated as CASRGPYNEQFF.

This chain links TRBV29-1 with TRBJ2-4; 9 bases agree with TRBD2. This CDR3 spans 13 amino acids. V dropped 4 bases and J dropped 8; count of bases not matched to a gene: 6. Germline loops: CDR1 SQVTM, CDR2 ANQGSEA. CDR3 sequence reads: CSVGTSEMDIQYF. CDR3 nucleotides: TGCAGCGTTGGGACTAGCGAGATGGACATTCAGTACTTC.

V is TRBV19 and J is TRBJ2-2; TRBD1 matches 8 bases. The CDR3 sequence is 13 residues long. With 6 bases clipped from V and 5 bases from J, the junction kept 2 bases outside the gene matches. Germline values: CDR1 LNHDA, CDR2 SQIVND (reference sequence). The CDR3 is CASRRQGTGELFF. In nucleotides, the CDR3 is TGTGCCAGTAGGCGACAGGGGACCGGGGAGCTGTTTTTT.

V is TRBV7-9 and J is TRBJ2-1; tentatively, D is TRBD2 (6 bases). Trimming cost V 6 bases and J 7 bases, with 16 bases left between them. This CDR3 has 14 residues. CDR1 is SEHNR and CDR2 is FQNEAQ in the germline V gene (reference sequence). The CDR3 region is CASSFGGIGNEQFF. DNA for the CDR3: TGTGCCAGCAGTTTCGGGGGAATTGGGAATGAGCAGTTCTTC.

The chain joins TRBV5-1 to TRBJ2-3; the match to TRBD2 covers 12 bases. Germline trimming cut 4 bases from V and 6 bases from J; bases unmatched to any gene: 12. Germline-derived CDR1 and CDR2 are SGHRS and YFSETQ. This CDR3 is built from 17 residues. CDR3 DNA: TGCGCCAGCAGCCCCGGGACTAGCGGGTACGGGTCGGATACGCAGTATTTT. Translation gives CASSPGTSGYGSDTQYF.

This chain connects TRBV18 to TRBJ1-1; D unresolved. Per germline, CDR1 KGHSH and CDR2 LQKENI. V lost 6 bases to trimming and J lost 0 bases, with 11 bases between them. The CDR3 is made up of 14 amino acids. CDR3 loop: CASSPTELNTEAFF. The DNA of the CDR3 is TGTGCCAGCTCCCCGACTGAATTGAACACTGAAGCTTTCTTT.

The J gene is TRBJ2-3, the V gene TRBV4-2, with TRBD1 identical over 9 bases. Germline CDR1 is LGHNA and CDR2 is YNFKEQ. The CDR3 extends over 16 amino acids. Trimming removed 1 base from V and 3 bases from J; junction bases left unmatched: 5. In DNA, the CDR3 is TGTGCCAGCAGCCAAGTTGGACAGGGGTTTACAGATACGCAGTATTTT. It encodes CASSQVGQGFTDTQYF.

V is TRBV4-3 and J is TRBJ2-5, with D possibly being TRBD2 (6 bases). The germline V and J ends were trimmed by 3 bases and 10 bases, with 24 bases remaining between them. Germline V gene sequence: CDR1 LGHNA, CDR2 YSLEER. The CDR3 sequence is 16 residues long. CDR3 amino acids: CASSHRLALDIEHQYF. CDR3 nucleotides: TGCGCCAGCAGCCACCGCCTAGCGCTGGACATAGAGCACCAGTACTTC.